This is a list of T cell receptor beta chains from one sample in a study of post-analysis software for immune sequencing data. One entry per CDR3 protein results from TCRdb running MiXCR on the PCR reads. The sample has 700,000 to 900,000 distinct CDR3 sequences, under 60% seen once. Sample: blood. The receptors were sampled from a girl aged 5-17 years with multiple sclerosis. CDR3s include the opening cysteine and the closing phenylalanine or tryptophan. D genes are given only for firm matches. Clone size is shown for a subset of rows, as once, few, many or a class of expanded clone.

j_call	d_call	cdr3_length	v_call	clone_size	cdr3_nt	cdr3_aa
TRBJ2-5	.	14	TRBV20-1	.	TGCAGTGCTAGCAAGCCGGGACTCCTAGAGACCCAGTACTTC	CSASKPGLLETQYF
TRBJ1-2	.	16	TRBV7-2	.	TGTGCCAGCAGCTTAACTAGGAGCTGGGAGAGGTCTGGCTACACCTTC	CASSLTRSWERSGYTF
TRBJ2-1	TRBD1	16	TRBV20-1	.	TGCAGTGCTAGAGGGACAGGGTTTCTGAGTTACAATGAGCAGTTCTTC	CSARGTGFLSYNEQFF
TRBJ2-3	.	13	TRBV20-1	.	TGCAGTGCTAGACCTAGCTTGACAGATACGCAGTATTTT	CSARPSLTDTQYF
TRBJ2-1	.	16	TRBV14	.	TGTGCCAGCAGCCAAGCAGGACGGCACCTCTACAATGAGCAGTTCTTC	CASSQAGRHLYNEQFF
TRBJ2-7	.	15	TRBV5-1	.	TGCGCCAGCAGCCATTACAGGGAGAGCTCCTACGAGCAGTACTTC	CASSHYRESSYEQYF
TRBJ2-2	TRBD1	14	TRBV6-5	.	TGTGCCAGCAGTCGGGACAGTGGCACCGGGGAGCTGTTTTTT	CASSRDSGTGELFF
TRBJ1-5	.	16	TRBV20-1	few	TGCAGTGCTAGATCGAAGACTCGGCGGAGCAATCAGCCCCAGCATTTT	CSARSKTRRSNQPQHF
TRBJ1-1	.	18	TRBV9	.	TGTGCCAGCAGCGCCGGGGACTGGGCCGGCGGGATGAACACTGAAGCTTTCTTT	CASSAGDWAGGMNTEAFF
TRBJ2-7	.	14	TRBV6-2/TRBV6-3	few	TGTGCCAGCAGTTATGGGGAGGAGGCCTACGAGCAGTACTTC	CASSYGEEAYEQYF
TRBJ2-7	TRBD2	16	TRBV20-1	.	TGCAGTGCTAGAAATCCGGCTAGCGGGAGTATTTACGAGCAGTACTTC	CSARNPASGSIYEQYF
TRBJ2-1	.	16	TRBV24-1	.	TGTGCCACCAGTGCGTCCAGGGTTCCCTCCTACAATGAGCAGTTCTTC	CATSASRVPSYNEQFF
TRBJ1-1	TRBD1	14	TRBV5-6	.	TGTGCCAGCAGCTCAGGGACAGGGATGAATGAAGCTTTCTTT	CASSSGTGMNEAFF
TRBJ2-1	TRBD2	16	TRBV4-2	.	TGTGCCAGCAGCCCCATTACTAGCGGGACGTACAATGAGCAGTTCTTC	CASSPITSGTYNEQFF
TRBJ2-3	.	13	TRBV6-6	few	TGTGCCAGCAGCGAGCTGGGCACAGATACGCAGTATTTT	CASSELGTDTQYF
TRBJ2-7	TRBD2	13	TRBV12-3/TRBV12-4	many	TGTGCCAGCAGTGGGACTAGCGCCCACGAGCAGTACTTC	CASSGTSAHEQYF
TRBJ1-1	.	13	TRBV6-5	.	TGTGCCAGCAAGAGCAACATGAACACTGAAGCTTTCTTT	CASKSNMNTEAFF
TRBJ2-3	.	15	TRBV7-2	once	TGTGCCAGCAGCGGACTATTGGGGAAGGGAGATACGCAGTATTTT	CASSGLLGKGDTQYF
TRBJ1-1	.	14	TRBV5-1	few	TGCGCCAGCAGCCCCCGTCCGGGATCGCTTGAAGCTTTCTTT	CASSPRPGSLEAFF
TRBJ2-3	.	14	TRBV6-1	.	TGTGCCAGCAGTGTCTCAGATGGGGCAGATACGCAGTATTTT	CASSVSDGADTQYF
TRBJ1-5	TRBD1	12	TRBV24-1	.	TGTGCCACCAGTGATGCGGACAGGGCCCAGCATTTT	CATSDADRAQHF
TRBJ1-2	.	16	TRBV28	.	TGTGCCAGCAACTTACCGGGAAAGGGGCCAAACTATGGCTACACCTTC	CASNLPGKGPNYGYTF
TRBJ2-1	.	12	TRBV9	.	TGTGCCAGCAGCGCTAATCAGGGCCAGCAGTTCTTC	CASSANQGQQFF
TRBJ1-2	TRBD1	12	TRBV7-8	.	TGTGCCAGCAGCAGGCGGACAGGCGGCTACACCTTC	CASSRRTGGYTF
TRBJ1-2	.	12	TRBV7-9	.	TGTGCCAGCAGCTTAGGGGCGCCCGGCTACACCTTC	CASSLGAPGYTF
TRBJ1-2	.	16	TRBV15	.	TGTGCCACCAGCAGAGCGCTGATGGGGGGCAAGGACGGCTACACCTTC	CATSRALMGGKDGYTF
TRBJ2-3	.	13	TRBV5-4	.	TGTGCCAGTTGGACTGCTAGCACAGATACGCAGTATTTT	CASWTASTDTQYF
TRBJ1-1	.	17	TRBV6-5	.	TGTGCCAGCAGTTACGGCGCTGCGGGGCAGATGAACACTGAAGCTTTCTTT	CASSYGAAGQMNTEAFF
TRBJ1-2	.	14	TRBV12-3/TRBV12-4	.	TGTGCCAGCACCCTCCAGGGGCCGGCCTATGGCTACACCTTC	CASTLQGPAYGYTF
TRBJ2-3	.	14	TRBV28	.	TGTGCCAGCAGTTTCTCGGCAGGGCTAGATACGCAGTATTTT	CASSFSAGLDTQYF
TRBJ1-2	.	11	TRBV10-3	few	TGTGTCATCCGGTCCTCAGATGGCTACACCTTC	CVIRSSDGYTF
TRBJ1-4	.	16	TRBV20-1	.	TGCAGTGCTAGAGCCACAACACAGACCTCGGGTGAAAAACTGTTTTTT	CSARATTQTSGEKLFF
TRBJ2-7	.	14	TRBV5-1	few	TGCGCCAGCAGCTTACAAATAAGCTCCTACGAGCAGTACTTC	CASSLQISSYEQYF
TRBJ2-5	TRBD2	17	TRBV13	.	TGTGCCAGCAGCTTAGAAGGCCTAGCGGGATTTCGGGAGACCCAGTACTTC	CASSLEGLAGFRETQYF
TRBJ2-7	.	13	TRBV14	.	TGTGCCAGCAGCCAGCAAGTCCCTGGCGAGCAGTACTTC	CASSQQVPGEQYF
TRBJ2-7	TRBD2	17	TRBV12-3/TRBV12-4	.	TGTGCCAGCAGTTCCCTCATCTGGCGGGAGGGATCCTACGAGCAGTACTTC	CASSSLIWREGSYEQYF
TRBJ2-3	TRBD2	16	TRBV20-1	.	TGCAGTGCTAGAGATCCGCTAGCGGGACGCACAGATACGCAGTATTTT	CSARDPLAGRTDTQYF
TRBJ2-7	TRBD2	13	TRBV6-5	few	TGTGCCAGCAGTCGGGGGGGGAACGCCGAGCAGTACTTC	CASSRGGNAEQYF
TRBJ2-1	TRBD1	13	TRBV14	.	TGTGCCAGCAGCCCTCGACAGGGGGCTCCGCAGTTCTTC	CASSPRQGAPQFF
TRBJ1-6	.	14	TRBV5-1	.	TGCGCCAGCAGCTTTGGATTCCCCTTTTCACCCCTCCACTTT	CASSFGFPFSPLHF
TRBJ2-5	.	13	TRBV9	.	TGTGCCAGCAGCGTATCCGGGGGAGAGACCCAGTACTTC	CASSVSGGETQYF
TRBJ1-5	.	15	TRBV28	few	TGTGCCAGCAGTCCTGGGTCAGCGGTAAATCAGCCCCAGCATTTT	CASSPGSAVNQPQHF
TRBJ2-7	TRBD2	19	TRBV5-1	.	TGCGCCAGCAGTATCCAACGGGGGCTCAGCGGGAGGACCCCCTACGAGCAGTACTTC	CASSIQRGLSGRTPYEQYF
TRBJ2-1	TRBD2	13	TRBV7-8	few	TGTGCCAGCAGCTTAGCGCCGACTAGCGGGCAGTTCTTC	CASSLAPTSGQFF
TRBJ2-7	TRBD2	17	TRBV15	.	TGTGCCACCAGCAGAGATCTGACTAGCGAGAGCTCCTACGAGCAGTACTTC	CATSRDLTSESSYEQYF
TRBJ2-7	.	15	TRBV27	.	TGTGCCAGCAGTTTATCGTCTGGGTGGGAGTACGAGCAGTACTTC	CASSLSSGWEYEQYF
TRBJ2-7	.	14	TRBV13	.	TGTGCCAGCAGCTTAGGGACTCTTAAGTACGAGCAGTACTTC	CASSLGTLKYEQYF
TRBJ2-3	TRBD2	18	TRBV4-3	.	TGCGCCAGCAGCCAGGGAGTTGGAGCGGGAGGGTCCACAGATACGCAGTATTTT	CASSQGVGAGGSTDTQYF
TRBJ2-3	.	16	TRBV5-8	.	TGTGCCAGCAGCTTCGGATCAGGCTCTAGCACAGATACGCAGTATTTT	CASSFGSGSSTDTQYF
TRBJ2-5	TRBD2	19	TRBV29-1	.	TGCAGCGTTGAGCAAAAGGTCGGGACTAGCGGGGTGTTCCAAGAGACCCAGTACTTC	CSVEQKVGTSGVFQETQYF
TRBJ1-5	.	15	TRBV10-3	.	TGTACCATCAGTGAGTCAGGTGGTCCTGATCAGCCCCAGCATTTT	CTISESGGPDQPQHF
TRBJ2-1	.	13	TRBV7-9	.	TGTGCCAGCAGACCTACTTTAGAGGCTGAGCAGTTCTTC	CASRPTLEAEQFF
TRBJ1-4	.	16	TRBV3-1	.	TGTGCCAGCAGCCGAGAAATCCGGGAGACAAATGAAAAACTGTTTTTT	CASSREIRETNEKLFF
TRBJ1-5	.	18	TRBV7-2	.	TGTGCCAGCAGCTTTCAAAAAGACAGCTACCAAAGCGATCAGCCCCAGCATTTT	CASSFQKDSYQSDQPQHF
TRBJ2-5	.	13	TRBV6-1	.	TGTGCCAGCAGTGCTAGGGGCACCTACGGGCAGTACTTC	CASSARGTYGQYF
TRBJ2-7	.	15	TRBV3-1	few	TGTGCCAGCAGCCATAGGTCGCTAGCCACCTACAAGCAGTACTTC	CASSHRSLATYKQYF
TRBJ2-5	.	14	TRBV2	.	TGTGCCAGCAGTGGGACACCGTACCAAGAGACCCAGTACTTC	CASSGTPYQETQYF
TRBJ2-3	.	15	TRBV9	.	TGTGCCAGCAGCGCGTTAGCGATAAGCACAGATACGCAGTATTTT	CASSALAISTDTQYF
TRBJ2-6	.	15	TRBV6-4	many	TGTGCCAGCAGTGGGGACAACTCTGGGGCCAACGTCCTGACTTTC	CASSGDNSGANVLTF
TRBJ1-2	.	13	TRBV10-3	few	TGTGCCATCAGTGTAGGACAAAACTATGGCTACACCTTC	CAISVGQNYGYTF